The source of this T cell receptor (beta chain) is a study of shared clonotypes between healthy human individuals (TCRdb year 2020). As for the study more broadly: Three men and a couple of women, aged 18 to 49 years, made up the cohort. To estimate repertoire size and how much clonotypes are shared between individuals, the study performed deep sequencing of blood TCR repertoires from five healthy adults. Per donor, three plates each were used for CD4 naive and CD4 memory, two for CD8 naive, and one for CD8 memory. To increase sequencing depth and limit assay-specific biases, different laboratories used diverse techniques to prepare libraries and sequence TCR repertoires. Per donor, leukapheresis produced somewhere between about 0.94 and 9 billion PBMCs. General study outcomes and caveats: Compared with non-shared clonotypes, clonotypes shared by all four sorted-subset donors had higher generation probabilities. Naive subsets generally had larger estimated clonotype richness than memory subsets did. Sharing across a few donors was observed for roughly 5% of naive CD4, over 3% of naive CD8, about 2.5% of memory CD4, and around 0.4% of memory CD8 clonotypes. Based on pairwise subsampling, the degree of clonotype sharing among donors was expected to be affected by sequencing depth. The genetic and exposure-history diversity represented was limited by the small number of donors. Sampling was restricted to blood, and TCR repertoires in tissues likely differ from the TCR repertoires found in blood. Rarefaction of sorted-subset datasets indicated incomplete sequencing despite the large sequencing depth.

CD8 naive samples consisted of CD45RO-negative cells that were positively selected for CCR7, yielding a CD45RA+CCR7+ population without TemRA cells. Donors were healthy HIV-negative adults with no recently reported acute infections or vaccinations. Every donor was a Caucasian adult residing in Nashville, Tennessee, USA. Blood was obtained by leukapheresis, after which PBMCs were separated by Ficoll-Histopaque density gradient centrifugation and cryopreserved in liquid nitrogen vapor phase. Analytical flow cytometry was used to check the purity and quantity of each magnetically sorted T cell population. Each sorted fraction had its genomic DNA isolated and then quantified by UV absorbance on a Nanodrop 2000c. A note on this clone: The specificity of this receptor is unknown. At one end the junction does not follow the germline gene, possibly because of a read error.

Using the deep immunoSEQ assay, TCR CDR3 regions were amplified from genomic DNA by multiplex PCR. Genomic DNA extracted from each cell subset was distributed evenly over all wells of several immunoSEQ 96-well plates, and each plate served as one replicate. For sorted subsets, each replicate PCR was loaded with approximately 0.2 ug genomic DNA, equivalent to about 30,000 T cell genomes. Purified libraries were measured with a Qubit 3.0 fluorometer, size-checked on a Bioanalyzer 2100, and measured again with the KAPA Library Quantification kit. Every immunoSEQ 96-well plate was sequenced on a dedicated single-read 150-cycle Illumina NextSeq 550 flow cell. The paper's processing steps were these. The immunoSEQ output contained only junctional sequences without quality scores, so filtering could not match that applied to full-length reads. To assign V/J genes and CDR3, sequences were annotated using PyIR, a Python wrapper for IgBLAST v1.9, with IMGT germline references. Reads with weak V/J assignments (E-value above 1e-6), missing CDR3, stop codons, out-of-frame junctions, or ambiguous translated residues were removed. V3J clonotypes were defined as sequences sharing the same inferred V gene, J gene, and CDR3 amino acid sequence. Percentage overlap between repertoires was calculated by dividing the number of shared unique clonotypes by the size of the smaller repertoire. RTK rarefaction, the Chao1 estimator, and Recon v2.1 estimates of unobserved clonotypes were used to assess repertoire richness. Generation probabilities were computed with OLGA for all TCRbeta clonotypes obtained by the gDNA method from a handful of donors. TCRdb provides this immuneACCESS table in a form limited to in-frame rearrangements. Some clones are lacking; in checked studies, under half of them reflect an unresolved V gene, and why the rest are absent is not known. V and J calls and clone size are those listed in that table; D and trimming were worked out from the DNA. This sample holds 2 million to 2.5 million clones; about 92% were observed only once. 1.5% to 2% of the sample is held by the ten biggest clonotypes.

CDR1 and CDR2 were assigned from the germline V gene as SGHVS and FQNEAQ. CDR3 length: 12 amino acids, cysteine to phenylalanine. The CDR3 DNA has 36 bases and is translated from base 1. This TCR derives from a man aged 18 to 29 in good health. Some clones in this sample may be carry-over from other donors' samples. Rearrangement joined TRBV7-8 to TRBJ2-7; the D gene could be either TRBD1 or TRBD2, each agreeing at 5 bases. Source material: naive CD8+ T cells from PBMCs. This specimen's cell subset or site label, per the study, means: CD45RA+CCR7+. The CDR3 has the sequence CASSHVGGGKNF. The sequenced DNA: TGTGCCAGCAGCCACGTTGGGGGTGGGAAAAACTTC.